These 9 T cell receptor beta chains were all obtained from the same sample, sequenced in a study of T cells in narcolepsy (dated by TCRdb to 2017 to 2018). Library preparation used the immunoSEQ multiplex PCR assay. Not all clones reach the TCRdb copy of this immuneACCESS table, which keeps in-frame sequences only. Checked studies attribute under half of the gap to unresolved V genes and leave the rest unexplained. The sample includes about 33,000 clones, with 90% observed a single time. The top ten clones comprise 1.2% of the sample. The source material was CD45RA- memory CD4+ T cells from PBMCs. Interpreted using the paper, the cell subset or site label stands for: memory T cells sorted ex vivo from peripheral blood. These receptors were obtained from a human donor with narcolepsy.

V usage is TRBV19 and J usage is TRBJ1-5, with a possible D match to TRBD1 (6 bases). The CDR3 totals 13 residues. Trimming pared 6 bases from V and 5 bases from J, leaving 11 bases between. The germline V gene encodes CDR1 LNHDA and CDR2 SQIVND (reference sequence). The CDR3 DNA sequence: TGTGCCAGTAGCCCAGGGGAGGATCAGCCCCAGCATTTT. Translation: CASSPGEDQPQHF.

Here the CDR3 DNA reads TGTGCCAGCAGCTTAGATGACCCGAACACCATATATTTT. Protein sequence: CASSLDDPNTIYF. The chain combines TRBV7-8 with TRBJ1-3; D gene uncertain. Trimming removed 1 base from V and 7 bases from J, with 8 bases in between. Germline V gene sequence: CDR1 SGHVS, CDR2 FQNEAQ. The CDR3 is 13 amino acids.

V usage is TRBV9 and J usage is TRBJ2-1; 7 positions agree with TRBD2. CDR3 length: 15 amino acids. The germline V gene has CDR1 SGDLS and CDR2 YYNGEE. V trimming: 2 bases; J trimming: 2 bases; junction bases outside the gene matches: 4. CDR3 region: CASSVGRGTYNEQFF. In nucleotides, the CDR3 is TGTGCCAGCAGCGTGGGGCGGGGGACCTACAATGAGCAGTTCTTC.

The J gene is TRBJ2-1, the V gene TRBV6-1; 8 bases agree with TRBD2. This CDR3 is built from 16 residues. Germline trimming cut 2 bases from V and 1 base from J; bases unmatched to any gene: 4. Germline assignment: CDR1 MNHNS and CDR2 SASEGT. The CDR3 region has the DNA TGTGCCAGCAGTGAACCCCGGGGGGGGTCCTACAATGAGCAGTTCTTC. Its translation: CASSEPRGGSYNEQFF.

This sequence joins TRBV6-1 and TRBJ1-2; weak D call: TRBD1 (5 bases). This CDR3 spans 13 amino acids. Trimming shortened V by 2 bases and J by 14 bases, and 18 bases separated the two germline ends. Germline V gives CDR1 MNHNS, CDR2 SASEGT. The CDR3 bases are TGTGCCAGCAGTGAATTTGGACACCCAGTTGGTACCTTC. This gives the protein CASSEFGHPVGTF.

The rearrangement links TRBV30 to TRBJ1-5; 7 bases align to TRBD1. The CDR3 covers 16 residues. With V trimmed by 0 bases and J by 1 base, 6 bases remained unmatched. Germline lookup yields CDR1 GTSNPN and CDR2 SVGIG (reference sequence). CDR3 DNA: TGTGCCTGGAGTGTGGAGACAGGGCGAAGCAATCAGCCCCAGCATTTT. Its translation: CAWSVETGRSNQPQHF.

The rearrangement uses TRBV5-1 and TRBJ2-1, with 12 bases aligning to TRBD2. This CDR3 has 18 amino acids. V shed 5 bases, J shed 0 bases, and the junction held 9 bases outside the gene matches. The germline V gene has CDR1 SGHRS and CDR2 YFSETQ. This CDR3 is CASRTTSGRPRSYNEQFF. The CDR3 nucleotides are TGCGCCAGCAGAACGACTAGCGGGAGACCACGCTCCTACAATGAGCAGTTCTTC.

The CDR3 reads CASSSDGSYGYTF. DNA for the CDR3: TGTGCCAGCAGTTCCGACGGGTCCTATGGCTACACCTTC. This chain connects TRBV7-3 to TRBJ1-2; D not resolved. Germline CDR1 reads SGHTA; CDR2 reads FQGTGA. The CDR3 loop spans 13 amino acids. V was cut by 6 bases and J by 4 bases, with 12 bases left in between.

The gene calls are TRBV29-1 and TRBJ2-5, with a weak D call TRBD1 (5 bases). Trimming stripped 5 bases from V and 3 bases from J, with 7 bases between. Germline CDR1 reads SQVTM; CDR2 reads ANQGSEA. CDR3 length: 11 amino acids. CDR3 in amino acids: CSVLREETQYF. CDR3 DNA sequence: TGCAGCGTTCTCAGGGAAGAGACCCAGTACTTC.